One sample yielded the 25 T cell receptor beta chains listed below, sequenced in a study of cytomegalovirus exposure and HLA in healthy donors. Sequenced by immunoSEQ multiplex PCR; TCRdb stores in-frame clones only, minus some. The sample holds about 360,000 clones, roughly 89% seen once. The sample was PBMCs. Source of these receptors: a woman in her late teens or twenties in good health and CMV-seronegative.

V is TRBV29-1 and J is TRBJ1-2; tentative D call: TRBD1 (6 bases). Between the trimmed V and J ends, which lost 5 bases and 4 bases, there was a span of 17 bases. CDR3 size: 14 residues. Germline CDR1 and CDR2: SQVTM and ANQGSEA. The chain's CDR3 is CSVTRTEGAYGYTF. The DNA of the CDR3 is TGCAGCGTTACCCGGACAGAAGGGGCCTATGGCTACACCTTC.

This clone has more than one count but fewer than ten. The rearrangement joins TRBV7-9 to TRBJ2-7, with TRBD1 identical over 11 bases. Per germline, CDR1 SEHNR and CDR2 FQNEAQ (reference sequence). V lost 5 bases to trimming and J lost 1 base; unmatched junction nucleotides: 4. The CDR3 loop spans 15 amino acids. CDR3 in amino acids: CASSTGQGASYEQYF. CDR3 nucleotides: TGTGCCAGCAGCACTGGACAGGGGGCTTCCTACGAGCAGTACTTC.

Remarks on this clone: The identical CDR3 is also encoded by other nucleotide sequences in the sample. The chain carries TRBV4-1 and TRBJ2-7, with D possibly being TRBD2 (6 bases). Germline CDR1 and CDR2: MGHRA and YSYEKL. V lost 1 base, J lost 0 bases, and 10 bases lay in between. This CDR3 comprises 15 residues. CDR3 nucleotides: TGCGCCAGCAGCCAAGTCCGCGGGGCCTCCTACGAGCAGTACTTC. Encoded protein: CASSQVRGASYEQYF.

This clone was recorded once. This chain links TRBV10-1 with TRBJ2-7; D perhaps matches TRBD1 (5 bases). This CDR3 contains 15 residues. Germline V gives CDR1 WNHNN, CDR2 SYGVQD (reference sequence). V was shortened by 2 bases and J by 4 bases, with 15 bases between the two germline ends. CDR3: CASSEKEGAGYEQYF. The CDR3 region has the DNA TGCGCCAGCAGTGAGAAGGAAGGGGCAGGTTACGAGCAGTACTTC.

The CDR3 sequence is CASSLASLTGELFF. The CDR3 bases are TGCGCCAGCAGCTTGGCCTCCCTTACCGGGGAGCTGTTTTTT. The genes are TRBV5-1 and TRBJ2-2, with unresolved D. The CDR3 sequence is 14 residues long. V lost 0 bases and J 5 bases, leaving 8 bases between the germline ends. The germline CDR1 and CDR2 sequences are SGHRS and YFSETQ.

The J gene is TRBJ2-1, the V gene TRBV7-8; D is unresolved. Germline CDR1 is SGHVS and CDR2 is FQNEAQ. V lost 3 bases to trimming and J lost 0 bases, with 9 bases between them. The CDR3 covers 15 residues. CDR3 region: CASSLLGSSYNEQFF. CDR3 nucleotides: TGTGCCAGCAGCTTGCTAGGAAGCTCCTACAATGAGCAGTTCTTC.

Only one count was recorded for this clone. The chain couples TRBV19 to TRBJ1-4; D remains ambiguous. The CDR3 spans 13 residues. With 7 bases removed from V and 7 bases from J, the gap between germline ends came to 13 bases. Germline values: CDR1 LNHDA, CDR2 SQIVND (reference sequence). DNA of the CDR3: TGTGCCAGTAACGAGGGTCGGAGTGAAAAACTGTTTTTT. This gives the protein CASNEGRSEKLFF.

This chain links TRBV5-1 with TRBJ2-3; 8 bases align to TRBD2. This CDR3 has 15 residues. Losses at the gene ends were 1 base for V and 4 bases for J; bases not matched to a gene: 5. CDR1 is SGHRS and CDR2 is YFSETQ in the germline V gene. The CDR3 spells CASSLSGGDPDTQYF. CDR3 bases: TGCGCCAGCAGCTTGTCCGGGGGGGATCCAGATACGCAGTATTTT.

The V and J genes are TRBV29-1 and TRBJ1-2; D gene unclear. Germline lookup yields CDR1 SQVTM and CDR2 ANQGSEA. The CDR3 has 13 amino acids. V was shortened by 4 bases and J by 7 bases, with 16 bases between the two germline ends. The CDR3 nucleotides read TGCAGCGTTGGTCGGGAACGCACGGGTGGCTACACCTTC. This codes for CSVGRERTGGYTF.

The chain links TRBV5-5 to TRBJ2-1, with TRBD2 matching over 12 bases. Germline V CDR1 and CDR2: SGHKS, YYEKEE (reference sequence). V lost 3 bases to trimming and J lost 4 bases; unmatched junction nucleotides: 2. This CDR3 region has 15 residues. CDR3 DNA: TGTGCCAGCAGCTCGACTAGCGGGAGATACAATGAGCAGTTCTTC. This encodes CASSSTSGRYNEQFF.

The rearrangement joins TRBV9 to TRBJ1-1; D not certain. The V and J ends lost 1 base and 2 bases respectively, with 9 bases between them. Per germline, CDR1 SGDLS and CDR2 YYNGEE. The CDR3 is made up of 14 amino acids. In DNA form, the CDR3 reads TGTGCCAGCAGCGTAATAGAAAGAAACACTGAAGCTTTCTTT. It encodes CASSVIERNTEAFF.

This sequence joins TRBV6-5 and TRBJ1-2, with D uncertain. Germline values: CDR1 MNHEY, CDR2 SVGAGI. CDR3 length: 14 residues. Trimming cost V 2 bases and J 4 bases, with 11 bases left between them. The CDR3 nucleotides read TGTGCCAGCAGTTACGAGGCCAGCTCCTATGGCTACACCTTC. Protein: CASSYEASSYGYTF.

V usage is TRBV7-9 and J usage is TRBJ2-1; TRBD2 agrees at 9 bases. Germline values: CDR1 SEHNR, CDR2 FQNEAQ (reference sequence). V shed 5 bases and J 7 bases; nucleotides not matched to a gene: 12. The CDR3 has 16 residues. The CDR3 protein is CASSRGLAGEGNEQFF. CDR3 coding DNA: TGTGCCAGCAGCCGAGGGTTAGCGGGAGAGGGGAATGAGCAGTTCTTC. Together with reference TRBV7-9 and TRBJ2-1, the CDR3 gives the full variable domain: DTGVSQNPRHKITKRGQNVTFRCDPISEHNRLYWYRQTLGQGPEFLTYFQNEAQLEKSRLLSDRFSAERPKGSFSTLEIQRTEQGDSAMYLCASSRGLAGEGNEQFFGPGTRLTVL.

The genes are TRBV7-9 and TRBJ1-1; the D gene is possibly TRBD1 (6 bases). In germline, CDR1 is SEHNR, CDR2 FQNEAQ (reference sequence). The ends were cut back, 3 bases at V and 4 bases at J, with 18 bases in the middle. The CDR3 has 16 residues. DNA for the CDR3: TGTGCCAGCAGCTTTACAGGGCCCATGAGTGGCACTGAAGCTTTCTTT. This translates into CASSFTGPMSGTEAFF.

V and J are TRBV28 and TRBJ2-1, with 14 nucleotides matching TRBD2. The V and J ends lost 9 bases and 4 bases, in that order; junction bases with no gene match: 5. Germline V CDR1 and CDR2: MDHEN, SYDVKM. The CDR3 extends over 15 amino acids. The CDR3 here is CARPGLAGVYNEQFF. For the CDR3, the DNA is TGTGCCAGACCGGGACTAGCGGGGGTATACAATGAGCAGTTCTTC.

This clone has just a few counts. The chain is built from TRBV19 and TRBJ2-5; TRBD1 matches 8 bases. V trimming: 3 bases; J trimming: 4 bases; junction bases outside the gene matches: 7. Per the germline V gene, CDR1 is LNHDA and CDR2 is SQIVND (reference sequence). This CDR3 region has 15 residues. The CDR3 nucleotides are TGTGCCAGTAGTATGTCCTCCAGGGGGCGAGAGACCCAGTACTTC. Amino acid sequence: CASSMSSRGRETQYF.

The chain employs TRBV27 and TRBJ2-5; 8 nucleotides agree with TRBD2. The germline CDR1 and CDR2 sequences are MNHEY and SMNVEV (reference sequence). Unmatched junction bases numbered 7, after V lost 3 bases and J lost 7 bases. This CDR3 region has 14 residues. The CDR3 bases are TGTGCCAGCAGTTTCAAGCGGGGGTTGGGGACCCAGTACTTC. Protein product: CASSFKRGLGTQYF.

This chain uses TRBV6-1 with TRBJ2-7; TRBD1 agrees at 7 bases. The trim removed 7 bases at V and 5 bases at J, leaving 11 bases unmatched. CDR1 is MNHNS and CDR2 is SASEGT in the germline V gene. The CDR3 is made up of 14 amino acids. This chain's CDR3 is CASIPDRVVNEQYF. The CDR3 DNA is TGTGCCAGCATTCCCGACAGGGTGGTAAACGAGCAGTACTTC.

This chain connects TRBV5-6 to TRBJ1-4; D possibly corresponds to TRBD1 (5 bases). The V gene lost 7 bases and the J gene lost 0 bases, with 7 bases spanning the gap. The germline V gene encodes CDR1 SGHDT and CDR2 YYEEEE. The CDR3 runs 13 residues. The CDR3 DNA reads TGTGCCAGCCAGACAGCAACTAATGAAAAACTGTTTTTT. Protein sequence: CASQTATNEKLFF.

The chain's CDR3 is CASSFRGATEAFF. The CDR3 coding sequence is TGTGCCAGCAGCTTTAGAGGTGCCACTGAAGCTTTCTTT. The chain combines TRBV5-4 with TRBJ1-1; no clear D gene. The CDR3 is 13 residues long. From germline, CDR1 is SGHNT and CDR2 YYREEE (reference sequence). V lost 2 bases and J lost 4, with 9 bases in between.

This clone has only a few counts. The chain recombines TRBV5-4 with TRBJ2-7; 7 nucleotides agree with TRBD2. Germline CDR1 reads SGHNT; CDR2 reads YYREEE (reference sequence). CDR3 length: 17 amino acids. The V segment lost 0 bases and the J segment 0 bases; nucleotides outside the gene matches: 9. CDR3 loop: CASSLGAGVRSSYEQYF. In nucleotides, the CDR3 is TGTGCCAGCAGCTTGGGGGCGGGGGTGAGAAGCTCCTACGAGCAGTACTTC.

This clone was seen once. The chain uses TRBV28 and TRBJ1-5; 8 bases line up with TRBD1. The CDR3 loop spans 19 amino acids. Unmatched junction bases numbered 16, after V lost 6 bases and J lost 0 bases. Germline-derived CDR1 and CDR2 are MDHEN and SYDVKM. CDR3 region: CASSSIRQGTSYSNQPQHF. CDR3 nucleotide sequence: TGTGCCAGCAGCAGCATTCGACAGGGGACCTCCTATAGCAATCAGCCCCAGCATTTT.

The J gene is TRBJ1-4, the V gene TRBV5-6; 10 positions agree with TRBD1. CDR1 is SGHDT, CDR2 YYEEEE, per germline. The CDR3 totals 15 residues. Trimming at V came to 0 bases and at J to 8 bases, leaving 4 bases not matched to a gene. The CDR3 sequence: CASSLAGTGVEKLFF. DNA for the CDR3: TGTGCCAGCAGCTTGGCAGGGACAGGGGTAGAAAAACTGTTTTTT.

The J gene is TRBJ2-7, the V gene TRBV19, with a possible D match to TRBD1 (7 bases). With 5 bases removed from V and 3 bases from J, the gap between germline ends came to 14 bases. Germline V gives CDR1 LNHDA, CDR2 SQIVND (reference sequence). CDR3 length: 14 residues. The CDR3 coding sequence is TGTGCCAGTAGTGCCGACAGGGAGGTCTACGAGCAGTACTTC. This gives the protein CASSADREVYEQYF.

This sequence joins TRBV27 and TRBJ1-1; D might be TRBD1 (6 bases). The CDR3 loop spans 14 amino acids. Trimming cost V 6 bases and J 0 bases, with 11 bases left between them. CDR1 is MNHEY, CDR2 SMNVEV, per germline (reference sequence). The CDR3 DNA is TGTGCCAGCAGCCGAGGACAGTTGAACACTGAAGCTTTCTTT. Residues: CASSRGQLNTEAFF.